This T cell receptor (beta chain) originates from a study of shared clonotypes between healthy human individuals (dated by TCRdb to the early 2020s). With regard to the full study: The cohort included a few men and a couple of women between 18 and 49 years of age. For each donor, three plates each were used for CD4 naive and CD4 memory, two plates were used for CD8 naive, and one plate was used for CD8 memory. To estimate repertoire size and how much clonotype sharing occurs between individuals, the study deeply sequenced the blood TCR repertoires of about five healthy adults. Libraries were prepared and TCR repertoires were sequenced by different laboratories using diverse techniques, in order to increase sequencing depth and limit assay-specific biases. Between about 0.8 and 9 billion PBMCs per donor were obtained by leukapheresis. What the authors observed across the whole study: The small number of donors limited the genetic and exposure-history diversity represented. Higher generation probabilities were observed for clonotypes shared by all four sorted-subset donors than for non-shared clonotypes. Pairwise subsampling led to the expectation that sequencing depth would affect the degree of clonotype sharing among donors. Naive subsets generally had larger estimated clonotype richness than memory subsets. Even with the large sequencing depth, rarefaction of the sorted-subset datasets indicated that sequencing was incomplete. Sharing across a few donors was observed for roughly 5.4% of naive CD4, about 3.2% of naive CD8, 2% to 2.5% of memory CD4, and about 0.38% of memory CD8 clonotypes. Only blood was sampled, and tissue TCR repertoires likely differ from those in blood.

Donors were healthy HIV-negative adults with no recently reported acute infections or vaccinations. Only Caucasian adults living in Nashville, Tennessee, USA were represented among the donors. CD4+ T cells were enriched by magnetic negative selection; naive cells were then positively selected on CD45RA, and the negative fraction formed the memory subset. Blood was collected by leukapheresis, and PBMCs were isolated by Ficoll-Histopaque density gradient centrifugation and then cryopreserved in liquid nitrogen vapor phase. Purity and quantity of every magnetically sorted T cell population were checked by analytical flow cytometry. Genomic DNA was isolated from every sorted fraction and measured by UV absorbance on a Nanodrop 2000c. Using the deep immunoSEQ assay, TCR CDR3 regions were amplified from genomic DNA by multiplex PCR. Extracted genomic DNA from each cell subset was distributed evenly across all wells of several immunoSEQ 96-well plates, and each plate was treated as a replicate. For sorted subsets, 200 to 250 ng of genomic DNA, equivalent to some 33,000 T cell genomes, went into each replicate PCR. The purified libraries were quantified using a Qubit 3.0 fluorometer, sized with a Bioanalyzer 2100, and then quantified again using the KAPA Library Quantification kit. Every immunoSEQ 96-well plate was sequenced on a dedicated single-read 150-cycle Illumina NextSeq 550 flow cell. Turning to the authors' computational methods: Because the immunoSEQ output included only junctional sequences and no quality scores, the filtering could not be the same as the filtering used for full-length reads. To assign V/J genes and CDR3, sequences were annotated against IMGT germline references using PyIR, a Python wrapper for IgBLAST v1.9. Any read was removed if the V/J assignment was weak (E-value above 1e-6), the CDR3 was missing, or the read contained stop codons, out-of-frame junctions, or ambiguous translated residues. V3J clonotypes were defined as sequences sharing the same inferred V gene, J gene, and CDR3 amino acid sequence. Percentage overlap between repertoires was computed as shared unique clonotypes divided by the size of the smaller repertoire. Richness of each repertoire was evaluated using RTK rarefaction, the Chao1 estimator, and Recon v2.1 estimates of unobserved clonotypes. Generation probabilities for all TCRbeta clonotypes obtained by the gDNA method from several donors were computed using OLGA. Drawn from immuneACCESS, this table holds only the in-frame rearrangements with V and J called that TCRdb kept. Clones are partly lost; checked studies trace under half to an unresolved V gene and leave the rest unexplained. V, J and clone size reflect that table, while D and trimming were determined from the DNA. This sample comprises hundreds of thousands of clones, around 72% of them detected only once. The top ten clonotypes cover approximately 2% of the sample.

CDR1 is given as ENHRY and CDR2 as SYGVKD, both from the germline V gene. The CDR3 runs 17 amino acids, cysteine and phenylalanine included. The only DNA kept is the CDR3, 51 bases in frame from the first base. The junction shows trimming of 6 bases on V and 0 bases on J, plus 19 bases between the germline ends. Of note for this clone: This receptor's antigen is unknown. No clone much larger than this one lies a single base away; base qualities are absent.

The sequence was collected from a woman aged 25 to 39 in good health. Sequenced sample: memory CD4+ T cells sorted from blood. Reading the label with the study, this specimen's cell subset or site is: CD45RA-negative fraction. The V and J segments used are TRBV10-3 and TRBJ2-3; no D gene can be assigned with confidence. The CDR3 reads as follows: CAIRDSAGSTSTDTQYF. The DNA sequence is TGTGCCATCAGAGATTCGGCCGGGTCAACTAGCACAGATACGCAGTATTTT.